This TCR beta chain was identified in a study of T cells after yellow fever vaccination. TCRdb recomputed calls from the 5' RACE reads with MiXCR, one row per CDR3 protein. Of a few hundred thousand distinct CDR3 sequences in the sample, 3.5% to 4.5% were seen once. The germline CDR1 and CDR2 sequences are SGHRS and YFSETQ. The CDR3 runs 17 residues. V lost 0 bases, J lost 2 bases, and 7 bases stayed unmatched. This clonotype has a count of ten or more. The V call is TRBV5-1, the J call TRBJ2-3, with 9 bases matching TRBD2. The specimen comprised PBMCs, sampled 15 days after the yellow fever booster vaccination. The origin of this receptor is a man between 18 and 29 years old who received the YFV17D yellow fever vaccine. As DNA, the CDR3 is TGCGCCAGCAGCTTGGAGGGGCGGGGGGGATCCACAGATACGCAGTATTTT. Amino acid sequence: CASSLEGRGGSTDTQYF.